Shown below are 26 T cell receptor beta chains from a single sample sequenced in a study of CD8 T cells in cerebrospinal fluid in Alzheimer's disease. Reanalyzing the 10x single-cell sequencing reads, TCRdb keeps one entry per CDR3 protein, without DNA. The listing records about 520 distinct CDR3 sequences. Material for sequencing was cerebrospinal fluid. The origin of the receptors is a human donor with Alzheimer's disease.

Judged by frequency, this clonotype is medium-sized. V and J are TRBV30 and TRBJ2-1; without DNA, the TCRdb call of TRBD2 cannot be checked. The germline V gene encodes CDR1 GTSNPN and CDR2 SVGIG (reference sequence). The CDR3 totals 15 residues. CDR3 amino acids: CAWRKGLGSYNEQFF.

This sequence joins TRBV19 and TRBJ2-4; TCRdb outputs TRBD1, but without DNA this stays unchecked. From germline, CDR1 is LNHDA and CDR2 SQIVND (reference sequence). The CDR3 length is 18 residues. CDR3 sequence: CASSTPTLTTGTGGLQYF.

This clonotype is deemed medium-sized by its frequency. This rearrangement joins TRBV11-3 to TRBJ2-1. The length of the CDR3 is 16 residues. CDR1 and CDR2 (germline): SGHNT, YENEEA. CDR3 amino acids: CASSLAVRGSYNEQFF. The full variable domain, in which reference TRBV11-3 and TRBJ2-1 provide the parts outside the CDR3, is EAGVVQSPRYKIIEKKQPVAFWCNPISGHNTLYWYLQNLGQGPELLIRYENEEAVDDSQLPKDRFSAERLKGVDSTLKIQPAELGDSAVYLCASSLAVRGSYNEQFFGPGTRLTVL.

According to its frequency, this clonotype is medium-sized. The V call is TRBV6-4, the J call TRBJ2-3; TCRdb indicates TRBD1, and absent DNA this call remains unverified. This CDR3 is built from 15 residues. Germline V CDR1 and CDR2: MRHNA, SNTAGT. This chain's CDR3 is CASSDGAGGTDTQYF.

This clonotype is called large based on its frequency. CDR3 protein: CATSDAGQEAFF. The chain has TRBV24-1 and TRBJ1-1; with no DNA, the TCRdb D assignment of TRBD1 cannot be verified. The CDR3 is 12 residues long. The germline V gene has CDR1 KGHDR and CDR2 SFDVKD.

Judged by frequency, this clonotype is large. This sequence joins TRBV20-1 and TRBJ1-5; TCRdb designates TRBD1, a call that cannot be tested without DNA. The CDR3 totals 13 residues. Germline V lookup: CDR1 DFQATT, CDR2 SNEGSKA (reference sequence). This CDR3 reads CSARDGPGQPQHF.

By frequency, this clonotype registers large. The chain carries TRBV12-3 or TRBV12-4 and TRBJ2-1; the TCRdb D gene call, TRBD1, has no DNA to confirm it. The CDR3 has 13 residues. CDR3 region: CASSYRTAVGQFF.

According to its frequency, this clonotype is large. The chain has TRBV6-5 and TRBJ2-7. Germline V CDR1 and CDR2: MNHEY, SVGAGI. The CDR3 covers 14 residues. This CDR3 is CASSYGQRKTEQYF.

This clonotype is deemed medium-sized by its frequency. This CDR3 is CASSLEQGAVYTF. V gene TRBV5-1 combines with J gene TRBJ1-2; TCRdb's D gene call, TRBD1, goes unchecked for lack of DNA. The germline V gene encodes CDR1 SGHRS and CDR2 YFSETQ. The CDR3 is 13 residues long. The full variable domain, with the rest looked up from reference TRBV5-1 and TRBJ1-2, is KAGVTQTPRYLIKTRGQQVTLSCSPISGHRSVSWYQQTPGQGLQFLFEYFSETQRNKGNFPGRFSGRQFSNSRSEMNVSTLELGDSALYLCASSLEQGAVYTFGSGTRLTVV.

By frequency, this clonotype registers medium-sized. The gene calls are TRBV7-8 and TRBJ1-4; TCRdb selects TRBD1, and the lack of DNA leaves this call unchecked. This CDR3 is 14 amino acids long. Germline CDR1 and CDR2: SGHVS and FQNEAQ. The CDR3 loop reads CASSFTGGGEKLFF.

In terms of frequency, this clonotype is large. This chain links TRBV19 with TRBJ2-6; TCRdb indicates TRBD1, and absent DNA this call remains unverified. This CDR3 contains 15 residues. The germline V gene encodes CDR1 LNHDA and CDR2 SQIVND (reference sequence). CDR3 in amino acids: CASSPDRGGANVLTF.

Frequency places this clonotype as medium-sized. This chain uses TRBV5-1 with TRBJ1-3; TCRdb picks TRBD1, but there is no DNA to check that call. The CDR3 has 16 amino acids. Germline V gene lookup returns CDR1 SGHRS and CDR2 YFSETQ. The CDR3 is CASSLTGDRVYDTIYF.

This clonotype is identified as medium-sized from frequency. This chain joins TRBV7-8 and TRBJ1-2. Per germline, CDR1 SGHVS and CDR2 FQNEAQ. This CDR3 contains 14 residues. The CDR3 region is CASTEGGFNYGYTF.

The CDR3 sequence is CASSRGQGNQPQHF. The chain combines TRBV7-9 with TRBJ1-5; TCRdb indicates TRBD1, and absent DNA this call remains unverified. The CDR3 is 14 amino acids. CDR1 and CDR2 (germline): SEHNR, FQNEAQ (reference sequence).

The chain combines TRBV5-1 with TRBJ2-3; TCRdb's assignment of TRBD1 cannot be checked, as there is no DNA. Germline values: CDR1 SGHRS, CDR2 YFSETQ. The CDR3 is 16 residues long. Here the CDR3 reads CASSLGGGGPTDTQYF.

This clonotype is labeled large based on frequency. The chain joins TRBV29-1 to TRBJ1-2; TCRdb names TRBD1, which stays unverified in the absence of DNA. Per the germline V gene, CDR1 is SQVTM and CDR2 is ANQGSEA. CDR3 length: 14 residues. This CDR3 is CSVEDRGTGPRSTF. Combining the CDR3 with reference TRBV29-1 and TRBJ1-2 gives the whole variable domain SAVISQKPSRDICQRGTSLTIQCQVDSQVTMMFWYRQQPGQSLTLIATANQGSEATYESGFVIDKFPISRPNLTFSTLTVSNMSPEDSSIYLCSVEDRGTGPRSTFGSGTRLTVV.

By frequency, this clonotype registers medium-sized. The rearrangement uses TRBV15 and TRBJ1-1; checking the TCRdb D call of TRBD1 is not possible without DNA. The CDR3 contains 15 residues. Germline V gene data show CDR1 as LNHNV and CDR2 as YYDKDF (reference sequence). The CDR3 here is CATSREIGQGGKAFF.

J is TRBJ2-6 and V is TRBV2. The CDR3 is 15 residues long. CDR1 and CDR2 from the germline V gene are SNHLY and FYNNEI. CDR3 sequence: CASSLSSLGANVLTF.

This clonotype counts as hyperexpanded (1% or more) by frequency. This chain connects TRBV4-1 to TRBJ2-2; TCRdb indicates TRBD1, and absent DNA this call remains unverified. This CDR3 has 18 residues. The germline gives CDR1 MGHRA, CDR2 YSYEKL. CDR3 residues: CASSQDRGQGWSTGELFF.

In terms of frequency, this clonotype is medium-sized. The V and J genes are TRBV19 and TRBJ1-5; TCRdb lists TRBD1, though no DNA is available to test this call. CDR1 is LNHDA, CDR2 SQIVND, per germline (reference sequence). The CDR3 spans 15 residues. CDR3 loop: CASSTRQGGNQPQHF.

V usage is TRBV5-8 and J usage is TRBJ2-7; no DNA is available, so the TRBD2 call from TCRdb remains unchecked. From germline, CDR1 is SGHTS and CDR2 YDEGEE. This CDR3 is 16 amino acids long. CDR3 sequence: CASSGGTSGGSYEQYF.

This clonotype is called large (0.1 to 1%) based on its frequency. The J gene is TRBJ2-3, the V gene TRBV20-1; TCRdb calls TRBD1, which cannot be checked without DNA. The CDR3 runs to 14 residues. From germline, CDR1 is DFQATT and CDR2 SNEGSKA (reference sequence). The CDR3 sequence is CSAGGTGGTDTQYF.

This clonotype is called large based on its frequency. This chain links TRBV4-2 with TRBJ1-1; TCRdb's D gene call, TRBD1, goes unchecked for lack of DNA. This CDR3 spans 16 amino acids. In germline, CDR1 is LGHNA, CDR2 YNFKEQ. The CDR3 here is CASSQDFGGRNTEAFF.

The J gene is TRBJ2-4, the V gene TRBV12-3 or TRBV12-4. The CDR3 is 14 residues long. CDR3 amino acids: CASSLGNAKNIQYF.

By frequency, this clonotype is medium-sized. This chain uses TRBV6-5 with TRBJ2-7; TCRdb picks TRBD2, but there is no DNA to check that call. CDR3 length: 14 residues. Germline CDR1 MNHEY, CDR2 SVGAGI. The CDR3 loop reads CASAVGRANYEQYF.

This clonotype is identified as medium-sized from frequency. V usage is TRBV5-6 and J usage is TRBJ2-1. CDR1 is SGHDT and CDR2 is YYEEEE in the germline V gene. The CDR3 loop spans 12 amino acids. CDR3 amino acids: CASSLRRNEQFF.